The rows below give T cell receptor beta chains drawn from one sample of a study of cytomegalovirus exposure and HLA in healthy donors. Sequenced by immunoSEQ multiplex PCR; TCRdb stores in-frame clones only, minus some. The sample yields approximately 150,000 clones, around 68% seen once. The specimen sequenced was PBMCs. The receptors derive from a man aged 30 to 39 in good health and CMV-seropositive. Both conserved end residues are part of each CDR3. Each record gives: J gene, CDR3 length, clone size, V gene, D gene, CDR3 protein, CDR3 DNA. D genes are given only for firm matches. Only part of the rows carry a size: once, few, many, or a class if the clone is expanded.

>TRBJ2-1|17|.|TRBV6-1|TRBD2
CASSESAGVLSRDEQFF
TGTGCCAGCAGTGAATCAGCGGGAGTACTCTCCCGGGATGAGCAGTTCTTC
>TRBJ2-2|16|.|TRBV11-3|TRBD2
CASSLGGRVKTGELFF
TGTGCCAGCAGCTTAGGAGGGAGGGTGAAAACCGGGGAGCTGTTTTTT
>TRBJ1-1|12|.|TRBV6-5|.
CASSSTGDEAFF
TGTGCCAGCAGTTCTACAGGTGATGAAGCTTTCTTT
>TRBJ2-5|14|.|TRBV11-2|TRBD1
CASSFTGAGETQYF
TGTGCCAGCAGCTTTACAGGGGCTGGTGAGACCCAGTACTTC
>TRBJ2-1|15|.|TRBV27|TRBD2
CASSTSGRSYNEQFF
TGTGCCAGCAGTACTAGCGGACGCTCCTACAATGAGCAGTTCTTC
>TRBJ1-1|13|.|TRBV2|.
CASSAQGNTEAFF
TGTGCCAGCAGTGCGCAGGGTAACACTGAAGCTTTCTTT
>TRBJ2-1|13|.|TRBV19|.
CASNPSSYNEQFF
TGTGCCAGTAATCCCAGCTCCTACAATGAGCAGTTCTTC
>TRBJ1-1|15|.|TRBV7-2|.
CASSLFGGSNTEAFF
TGTGCCAGCAGCTTATTCGGAGGTTCGAACACTGAAGCTTTCTTT
>TRBJ1-1|14|.|TRBV28|.
CASRFVSVNTEAFF
TGTGCCAGCAGGTTCGTGTCGGTGAACACTGAAGCTTTCTTT
>TRBJ2-3|16|few|TRBV6-4|TRBD2
CASSEEGLAGGDTQYF
TGTGCCAGCAGTGAGGAGGGGCTAGCGGGAGGAGATACGCAGTATTTT
>TRBJ2-1|11|.|TRBV6-1|.
CASSGSYSQFF
TGTGCCAGCAGTGGTAGCTATTCGCAGTTCTTC
>TRBJ2-7|15|once|TRBV5-1|.
CASSPMGGSSYEQYF
TGCGCCAGCAGCCCTATGGGGGGTAGCTCCTACGAGCAGTACTTC
>TRBJ1-4|14|.|TRBV11-3|TRBD1
CASSLGTGYEKLFF
TGTGCCAGCAGCCTAGGGACAGGGTACGAAAAACTGTTTTTT
>TRBJ1-6|16|.|TRBV25-1|TRBD1
CASSADRGAYNSPLHF
TGTGCCAGCAGTGCGGACAGGGGCGCCTATAATTCACCCCTCCACTTT
>TRBJ2-3|16|.|TRBV1|.
CTSSPERVWGTDTQYF
TGCACCAGCAGCCCCGAGCGGGTTTGGGGCACAGATACGCAGTATTTT
>TRBJ2-2|17|.|TRBV6-1|.
CASSDEGLPLGTGELFF
TGTGCCAGCAGTGATGAGGGACTCCCCCTAGGCACCGGGGAGCTGTTTTTT
>TRBJ2-3|15|once|TRBV30|.
CAWSFLASSTDTQYF
TGTGCCTGGAGTTTCCTAGCGTCTAGCACAGATACGCAGTATTTT
>TRBJ1-4|15|.|TRBV28|TRBD1
CASSFGQGGNEKLFF
TGTGCCAGCAGTTTTGGACAGGGAGGGAATGAAAAACTGTTTTTT
>TRBJ1-1|15|.|TRBV6-5|.
CASSSTDRANTEAFF
TGTGCCAGCAGCTCTACCGACAGAGCGAACACTGAAGCTTTCTTT
>TRBJ1-2|16|few|TRBV9|TRBD1
CASSVSGQSNYYGYTF
TGTGCCAGCAGCGTTTCGGGACAGAGCAACTACTATGGCTACACCTTC
>TRBJ2-7|12|.|TRBV2|TRBD1
CASSLQGYEQYF
TGTGCCAGCAGTTTACAGGGGTACGAGCAGTACTTC
>TRBJ2-1|16|.|TRBV10-3|TRBD2
CAISGLAGLDYNEQFF
TGTGCCATCAGTGGGTTAGCGGGGCTGGACTACAATGAGCAGTTCTTC
>TRBJ2-3|16|.|TRBV19|.
CASSMDLLTGTDTQYF
TGTGCCAGTAGTATGGACTTATTAACGGGCACAGATACGCAGTATTTT
>TRBJ1-1|15|many|TRBV6-1|TRBD1
CASSESSGGWSEAFF
TGTGCCAGCAGTGAATCGTCAGGGGGATGGTCTGAAGCTTTCTTT
>TRBJ1-1|14|.|TRBV6-1|.
CASINGGTNTEAFF
TGTGCCAGCATCAACGGCGGGACGAACACTGAAGCTTTCTTT
>TRBJ2-1|13|few|TRBV9|.
CASSPDAGNEQFF
TGTGCCAGCAGCCCTGACGCGGGGAATGAGCAGTTCTTC
>TRBJ2-5|17|.|TRBV9|.
CASSSNPRRDGQETQYF
TGTGCCAGCAGCTCTAACCCGCGGAGGGACGGCCAAGAGACCCAGTACTTC
>TRBJ1-2|14|.|TRBV6-6|.
CASSYSQGFGGYTF
TGTGCCAGCAGTTACTCCCAGGGGTTCGGGGGCTACACCTTC
>TRBJ1-2|15|.|TRBV5-1|TRBD1
CASSLGTGGLYGYTF
TGCGCCAGCAGCTTGGGGACAGGGGGCCTCTATGGCTACACCTTC
>TRBJ2-4|16|.|TRBV13|.
CASTPGGEDYKNIQYF
TGTGCCAGCACCCCTGGGGGTGAGGACTACAAAAACATTCAGTACTTC
>TRBJ2-3|14|.|TRBV18|TRBD2
CASSPTSDLDTQYF
TGTGCCAGCTCACCTACTAGCGATTTAGATACGCAGTATTTT
>TRBJ2-2|14|few|TRBV6-1|TRBD2
CASGTSGETGELFF
TGTGCCAGCGGGACTAGCGGGGAGACCGGGGAGCTGTTTTTT
>TRBJ2-1|14|.|TRBV7-2|TRBD2
CASSYLAGGGEQFF
TGTGCCAGCAGCTACCTAGCGGGAGGTGGTGAGCAGTTCTTC
>TRBJ2-5|13|few|TRBV27|.
CASSPLTSSGQYF
TGTGCCAGCAGTCCCCTCACTTCGAGTGGCCAGTACTTC
>TRBJ1-4|13|.|TRBV6-5|.
CASSYEVYEKLFF
TGTGCCAGCAGTTACGAGGTTTATGAAAAACTGTTTTTT
>TRBJ2-3|15|.|TRBV30|.
CAWSATLGVTDTQYF
TGTGCCTGGAGTGCCACGCTCGGGGTCACAGATACGCAGTATTTT
>TRBJ2-7|15|.|TRBV6-5|TRBD1
CASSAGTGGSYEQYF
TGTGCCAGCAGTGCCGGGACAGGGGGCTCCTACGAGCAGTACTTC
>TRBJ2-7|11|.|TRBV10-3|.
CAIGQTYEQYF
TGTGCCATCGGGCAGACCTACGAGCAGTACTTC
>TRBJ2-5|16|.|TRBV11-3|TRBD2
CASSRPGTSGQETQYF
TGTGCCAGCAGTAGACCCGGGACTAGCGGCCAAGAGACCCAGTACTTC
>TRBJ2-7|14|few|TRBV7-2|TRBD2
CASSQELAAYEQYF
TGTGCCAGCAGCCAAGAACTAGCGGCCTACGAGCAGTACTTC
>TRBJ2-1|16|.|TRBV4-2|TRBD2
CASTQPGLADYNEQFF
TGTGCCAGCACCCAACCGGGACTAGCGGACTACAATGAGCAGTTCTTC
>TRBJ2-3|15|.|TRBV10-1|.
CASSEQVSSTDTQYF
TGCGCCAGCAGTGAGCAGGTCTCTAGCACAGATACGCAGTATTTT
>TRBJ2-3|17|.|TRBV5-1|TRBD2
CASSQPGGLAFTDTQYF
TGCGCCAGCAGCCAGCCCGGTGGACTAGCCTTCACAGATACGCAGTATTTT
>TRBJ1-1|13|.|TRBV7-9|TRBD1
CASSGQSVTEAFF
TGCGCCAGCTCGGGACAGTCAGTGACTGAAGCTTTCTTT
>TRBJ2-7|14|once|TRBV12-5|TRBD2
CASGLSREAYEQYF
TGTGCTAGTGGTTTGTCACGGGAGGCCTACGAGCAGTACTTC
>TRBJ1-2|14|few|TRBV19|.
CASSILGASGGYTF
TGTGCCAGTAGTATTTTGGGGGCGTCAGGAGGCTACACCTTC
>TRBJ1-1|14|few|TRBV18|TRBD1
CASSPRDSDFEAFF
TGTGCCAGCTCACCCCGGGACAGCGACTTTGAAGCTTTCTTT
>TRBJ1-1|15|.|TRBV28|.
CASITRPGVDTEAFF
TGTGCCAGCATTACCCGTCCCGGGGTCGACACTGAAGCTTTCTTT
>TRBJ2-7|13|.|TRBV16|TRBD1
CASRGTGGDEQYF
TGTGCCAGCAGGGGGACAGGGGGCGACGAGCAGTACTTC
>TRBJ2-7|15|few|TRBV6-1|TRBD1
CASRSGTAISYEQYF
TGTGCCAGCAGGTCCGGGACAGCAATTTCCTACGAGCAGTACTTC
>TRBJ1-3|15|.|TRBV5-1|.
CASSLDRNSGNTIYF
TGCGCCAGCAGCTTGGACAGGAACTCTGGAAACACCATATATTTT
>TRBJ2-7|13|once|TRBV5-6|.
CATSGTARVEQYF
TGTGCCACCTCAGGGACTGCGCGCGTCGAGCAGTACTTC
>TRBJ2-1|18|.|TRBV7-3|TRBD2
CASSHHVSEGGPSNEQFF
TGTGCCAGCAGTCACCACGTTAGTGAGGGAGGGCCATCCAATGAGCAGTTCTTC
>TRBJ2-4|13|.|TRBV30|TRBD1
CAWSVRRTGVQYF
TGTGCCTGGAGTGTACGAAGGACAGGGGTTCAGTACTTC
>TRBJ1-2|15|.|TRBV6-5|.
CASSYNPGTSYGYTF
TGTGCCAGCAGTTACAACCCCGGGACTTCCTATGGCTACACCTTC
>TRBJ1-5|15|.|TRBV18|.
CASSPDNRAAQPQHF
TGTGCCAGCTCACCGGACAACCGGGCTGCTCAGCCCCAGCATTTT
>TRBJ2-1|16|few|TRBV29-1|TRBD2
CSVDSSTSGRYNEQFF
TGCAGCGTAGATTCTTCGACTAGCGGGAGATACAATGAGCAGTTCTTC
>TRBJ1-1|15|.|TRBV5-1|.
CASSWKQEGSAEAFF
TGCGCCAGCAGCTGGAAACAGGAGGGTAGCGCTGAAGCTTTCTTT
>TRBJ1-2|15|.|TRBV27|TRBD1
CASSSGTEFDYGYTF
TGTGCCAGCAGTTCCGGGACAGAATTTGACTATGGCTACACCTTC
>TRBJ2-5|16|.|TRBV14|.
CASSQAPGSGQETQYF
TGTGCCAGCAGCCAAGCACCCGGGAGCGGGCAAGAGACCCAGTACTTC